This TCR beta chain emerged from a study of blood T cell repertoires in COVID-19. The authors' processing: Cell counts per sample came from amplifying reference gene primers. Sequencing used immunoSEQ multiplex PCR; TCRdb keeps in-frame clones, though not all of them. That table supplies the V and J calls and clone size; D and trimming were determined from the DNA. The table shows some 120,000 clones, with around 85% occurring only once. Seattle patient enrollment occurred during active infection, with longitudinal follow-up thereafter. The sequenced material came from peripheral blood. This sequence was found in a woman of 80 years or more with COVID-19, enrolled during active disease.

The CDR3 nucleotides are TGTGCCAGCAGCTTTGACAGGGGTGGCACAGATACGCAGTATTTT. It encodes CASSFDRGGTDTQYF. This chain joins TRBV11-2 and TRBJ2-3; 8 bases align to TRBD1. Germline V CDR1 and CDR2: SGHAT, FQNNGV. V trimming: 3 bases; J trimming: 1 base; junction bases outside the gene matches: 3. CDR3 length equals 15 residues.